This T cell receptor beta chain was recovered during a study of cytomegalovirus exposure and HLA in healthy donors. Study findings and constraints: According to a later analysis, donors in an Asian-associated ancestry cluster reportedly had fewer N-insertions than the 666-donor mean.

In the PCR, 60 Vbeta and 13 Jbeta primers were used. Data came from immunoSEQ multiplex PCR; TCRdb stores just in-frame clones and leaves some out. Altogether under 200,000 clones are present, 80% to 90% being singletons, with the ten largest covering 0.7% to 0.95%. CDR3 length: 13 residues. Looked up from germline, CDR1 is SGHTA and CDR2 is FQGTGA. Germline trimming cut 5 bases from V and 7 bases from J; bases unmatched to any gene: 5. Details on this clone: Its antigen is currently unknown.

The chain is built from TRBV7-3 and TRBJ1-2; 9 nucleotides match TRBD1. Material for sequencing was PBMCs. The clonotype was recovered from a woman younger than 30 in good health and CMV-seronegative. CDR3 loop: CASSLDRGTGYTF. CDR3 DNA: TGTGCCAGCAGCCTCGACAGGGGGACTGGCTACACCTTC.